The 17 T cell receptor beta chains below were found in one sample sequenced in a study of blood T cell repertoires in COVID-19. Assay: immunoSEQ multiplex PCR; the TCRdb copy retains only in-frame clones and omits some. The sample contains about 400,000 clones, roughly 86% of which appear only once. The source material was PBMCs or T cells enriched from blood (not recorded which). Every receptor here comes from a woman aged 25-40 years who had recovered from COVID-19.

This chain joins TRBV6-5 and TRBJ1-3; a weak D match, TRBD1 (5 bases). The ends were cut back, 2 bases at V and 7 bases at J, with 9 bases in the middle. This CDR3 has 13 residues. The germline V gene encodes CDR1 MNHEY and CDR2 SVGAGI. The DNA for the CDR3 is TGTGCCAGCAGTTACGCGAAGGGGAACACCATATATTTT. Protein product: CASSYAKGNTIYF.

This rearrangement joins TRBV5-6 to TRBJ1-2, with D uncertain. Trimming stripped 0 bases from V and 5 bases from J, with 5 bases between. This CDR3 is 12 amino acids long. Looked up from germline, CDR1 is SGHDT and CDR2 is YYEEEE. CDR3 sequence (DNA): TGTGCCAGCAGCTTGGACAGTTATGGCTACACCTTC. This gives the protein CASSLDSYGYTF.

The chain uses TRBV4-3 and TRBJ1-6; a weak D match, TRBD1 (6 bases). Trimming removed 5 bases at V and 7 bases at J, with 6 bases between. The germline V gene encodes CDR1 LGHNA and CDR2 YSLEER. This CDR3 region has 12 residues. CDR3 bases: TGCGCCAGCAGCGACAGGAATTCACCCCTCCACTTT. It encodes CASSDRNSPLHF.

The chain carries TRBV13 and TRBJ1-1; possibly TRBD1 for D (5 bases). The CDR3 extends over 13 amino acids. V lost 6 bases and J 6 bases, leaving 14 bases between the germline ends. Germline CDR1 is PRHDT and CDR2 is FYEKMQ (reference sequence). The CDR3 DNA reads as TGTGCCAGCAGAGTGTGGGGGGGAGCTGAAGCTTTCTTT. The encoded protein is CASRVWGGAEAFF.

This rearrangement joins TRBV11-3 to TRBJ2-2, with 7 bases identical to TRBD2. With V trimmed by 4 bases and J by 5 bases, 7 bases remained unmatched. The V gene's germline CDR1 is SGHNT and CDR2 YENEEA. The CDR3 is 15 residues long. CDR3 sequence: CASSWGGSITGELFF. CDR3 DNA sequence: TGTGCCAGCAGCTGGGGCGGGAGTATTACCGGGGAGCTGTTTTTT.

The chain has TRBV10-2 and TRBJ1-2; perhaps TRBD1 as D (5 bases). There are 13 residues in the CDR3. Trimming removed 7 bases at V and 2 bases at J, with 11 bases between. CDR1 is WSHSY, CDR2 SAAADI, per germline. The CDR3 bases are TGCGCCAGCAACCCAGGGTCCAACTATGGCTACACCTTC. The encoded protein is CASNPGSNYGYTF.

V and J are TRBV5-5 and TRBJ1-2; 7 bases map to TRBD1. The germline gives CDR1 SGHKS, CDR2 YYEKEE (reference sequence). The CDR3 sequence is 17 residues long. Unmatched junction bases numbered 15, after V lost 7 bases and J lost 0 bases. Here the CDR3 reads CASSPETTGLPNYGYTF. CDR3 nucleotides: TGTGCCAGCTCACCCGAAACGACAGGGTTACCTAACTATGGCTACACCTTC.

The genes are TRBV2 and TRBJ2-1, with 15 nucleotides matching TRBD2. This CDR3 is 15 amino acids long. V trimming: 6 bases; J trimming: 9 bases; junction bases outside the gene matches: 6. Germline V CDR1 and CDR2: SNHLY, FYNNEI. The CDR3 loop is CASSIGLAGGGEQFF. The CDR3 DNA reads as TGTGCCAGCAGCATAGGACTAGCGGGAGGGGGTGAGCAGTTCTTC. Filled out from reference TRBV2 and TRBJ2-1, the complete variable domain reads EPEVTQTPSHQVTQMGQEVILRCVPISNHLYFYWYRQILGQKVEFLVSFYNNEISEKSEIFDDQFSVERPDGSNFTLKIRSTKLEDSAMYFCASSIGLAGGGEQFFGPGTRLTVL.

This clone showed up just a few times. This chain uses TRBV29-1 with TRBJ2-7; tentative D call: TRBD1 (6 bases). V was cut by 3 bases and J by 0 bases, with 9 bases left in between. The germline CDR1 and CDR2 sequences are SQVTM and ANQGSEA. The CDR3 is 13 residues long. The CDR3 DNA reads TGCAGCGTTGAGCAGGGGAGCTCCTACGAGCAGTACTTC. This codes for CSVEQGSSYEQYF.

CDR3 nucleotide sequence: TGTGCCAGCAGTTCAACGGGACTAGCTATCGGGGAGCTGTTTTTT. Residues: CASSSTGLAIGELFF. The rearrangement joins TRBV6-5 to TRBJ2-2, with 9 bases lining up with TRBD2. The CDR3 is made up of 15 amino acids. Germline-derived CDR1 and CDR2 are MNHEY and SVGAGI. J lost 7 bases, V lost 4 bases, and 7 bases had no gene match.

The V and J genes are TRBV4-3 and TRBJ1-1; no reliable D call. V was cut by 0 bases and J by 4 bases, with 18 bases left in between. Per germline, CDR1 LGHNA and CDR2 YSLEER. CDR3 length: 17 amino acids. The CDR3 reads CASSQEMDPGGSTEAFF. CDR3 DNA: TGCGCCAGCAGCCAAGAAATGGATCCGGGTGGGTCCACTGAAGCTTTCTTT.

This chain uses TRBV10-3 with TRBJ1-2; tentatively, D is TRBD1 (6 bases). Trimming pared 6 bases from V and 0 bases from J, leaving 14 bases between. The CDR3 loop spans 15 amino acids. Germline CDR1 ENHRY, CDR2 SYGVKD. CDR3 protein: CAIRPSGDPNYGYTF. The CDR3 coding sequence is TGTGCCATCAGGCCCTCAGGGGACCCTAACTATGGCTACACCTTC.

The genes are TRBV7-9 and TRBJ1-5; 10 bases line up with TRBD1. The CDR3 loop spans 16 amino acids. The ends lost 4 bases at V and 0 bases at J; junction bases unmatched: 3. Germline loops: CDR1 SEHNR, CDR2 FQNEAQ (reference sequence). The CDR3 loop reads CASSSGTGDSNQPQHF. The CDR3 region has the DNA TGTGCCAGCAGCTCCGGGACAGGGGATAGCAATCAGCCCCAGCATTTT.

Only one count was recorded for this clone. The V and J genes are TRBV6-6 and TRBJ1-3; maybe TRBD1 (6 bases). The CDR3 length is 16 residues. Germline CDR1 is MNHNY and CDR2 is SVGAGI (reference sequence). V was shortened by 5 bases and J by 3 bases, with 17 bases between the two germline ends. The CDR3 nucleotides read TGTGCCAGCAGTATCTCGGGGGGGGCGGTTGGAAACACCATATATTTT. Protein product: CASSISGGAVGNTIYF.

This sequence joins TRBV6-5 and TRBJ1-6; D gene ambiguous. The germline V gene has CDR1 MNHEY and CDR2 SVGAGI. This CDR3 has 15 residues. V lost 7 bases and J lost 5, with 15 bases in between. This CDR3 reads CASKLGRIHNSPLHF. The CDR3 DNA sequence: TGTGCCAGCAAACTGGGCCGGATCCATAATTCACCCCTCCACTTT.

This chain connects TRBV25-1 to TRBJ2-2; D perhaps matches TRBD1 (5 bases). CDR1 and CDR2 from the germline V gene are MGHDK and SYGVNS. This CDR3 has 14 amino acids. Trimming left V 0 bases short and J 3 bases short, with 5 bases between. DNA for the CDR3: TGTGCCAGCAGTGAATACAGGGACACCGGGGAGCTGTTTTTT. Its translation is CASSEYRDTGELFF.

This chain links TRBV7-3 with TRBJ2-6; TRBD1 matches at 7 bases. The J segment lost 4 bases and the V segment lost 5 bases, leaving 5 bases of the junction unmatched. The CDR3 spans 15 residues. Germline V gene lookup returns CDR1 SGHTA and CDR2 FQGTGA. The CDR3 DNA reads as TGTGCCAGCAGCCCACAGGGGACGGGGGCCAACGTCCTGACTTTC. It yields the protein CASSPQGTGANVLTF.